A single sample gave rise to the 9 T cell receptor beta chains below, sequenced in a study of T cells in Graves' hyperthyroidism and ophthalmopathy. Amplification targeted TCR beta CDR3 regions from RNA transcripts. When the TCR CDR3 underwent first-round RT-PCR, the HTBI primer set was used. TCRdb itself ran the multiplex PCR reads through MiXCR, one entry per CDR3 protein. The sample holds some 600,000 distinct CDR3 sequences, approximately 15% seen once. Sequenced sample: blood. The receptors stem from a woman in her 30s with Graves' hyperthyroidism that later progressed to Graves' ophthalmopathy.

This clonotype was counted many times. The gene calls are TRBV20-1 and TRBJ2-5; D not certain. Germline V gene data show CDR1 as DFQATT and CDR2 as SNEGSKA (reference sequence). V was pared by 5 bases and J by 3 bases, with 7 bases between. The length of the CDR3 is 11 residues. The DNA of the CDR3 is TGCAGTGCTGCTCAAGAAGAGACCCAGTACTTC. This translates into CSAAQEETQYF.

This clonotype came up many times. The genes are TRBV5-1 and TRBJ2-3, with D hard to call. The germline gives CDR1 SGHRS, CDR2 YFSETQ. With 3 bases removed from V and 2 bases from J, the gap between germline ends came to 10 bases. The CDR3 is made up of 14 amino acids. CDR3 sequence reads: CASSSRVTTDTQYF. CDR3 nucleotide sequence: TGCGCCAGCAGCTCGAGAGTTACCACAGATACGCAGTATTTT.

This clonotype was seen repeatedly, ten times or more. J is TRBJ1-2 and V is TRBV6-5, with D maybe TRBD1 (5 bases). Deletions cut 1 base from V and 7 bases from J, with 16 bases between. CDR3 size: 15 residues. CDR1 and CDR2 from the germline V gene are MNHEY and SVGAGI. The CDR3 sequence is CASSYLQAGGAGYTF. The CDR3 nucleotides read TGTGCCAGCAGTTACTTACAGGCCGGCGGGGCTGGCTACACCTTC.

The table lists this clonotype with many counts. The chain links TRBV12-3 or TRBV12-4 to TRBJ1-2; D gene ambiguous. The CDR3 runs 17 residues. V shed 7 bases and J shed 1 base, with 22 bases lying between them. CDR3 sequence: CASTSPQIRGRNYGYTF. The CDR3, as DNA: TGTGCCAGCACCTCCCCCCAGATTAGAGGACGTAACTATGGCTACACCTTC.

This clonotype has only a few counts. J is TRBJ2-7 and V is TRBV20-1; a possible D gene is TRBD2 (6 bases). The CDR3 runs to 12 residues. In germline, CDR1 is DFQATT, CDR2 SNEGSKA (reference sequence). Trimming stripped 6 bases from V and 2 bases from J, with 11 bases between. Written as DNA, the CDR3 is TGCAGTGCCCAGGCGGGGCCCTACGAGCAGTACTTC. Translated: CSAQAGPYEQYF.

This clonotype showed up many times. The gene calls are TRBV11-3 and TRBJ2-3; perhaps TRBD2 as D (6 bases). The germline V and J ends were trimmed by 5 bases and 2 bases, with 14 bases remaining between them. Germline assignment: CDR1 SGHNT and CDR2 YENEEA. This CDR3 comprises 15 residues. CDR3 region: CASSPDGGVTDTQYF. The CDR3, as DNA: TGTGCCAGCAGCCCCGACGGGGGAGTCACAGATACGCAGTATTTT. Using reference TRBV11-3 and TRBJ2-3 for the parts outside the CDR3, the full variable domain is EAGVVQSPRYKIIEKKQPVAFWCNPISGHNTLYWYLQNLGQGPELLIRYENEEAVDDSQLPKDRFSAERLKGVDSTLKIQPAELGDSAVYLCASSPDGGVTDTQYFGPGTRLTVL.

As for this clonotype: A much larger clone lies a single base off, so this may be a read error. The gene calls are TRBV3-1 and TRBJ1-1, with TRBD1 identical over 7 bases. CDR1 and CDR2 from the germline V gene are LGHDT and YNNKEL (reference sequence). The CDR3 spans 14 residues. CDR3 loop: CASTQTGINTKAFF. The CDR3 DNA sequence: TGTGCCAGCACCCAGACAGGGATAAACACTAAAGCTTTCTTT.

This clonotype was recorded many times. The chain carries TRBV29-1 and TRBJ1-2, with 9 bases that match TRBD1. CDR3 length: 14 residues. Per the germline V gene, CDR1 is SQVTM and CDR2 is ANQGSEA. The V and J ends lost 6 bases and 8 bases, in that order; junction bases with no gene match: 13. The CDR3 reads CSVDNLWDREGYTF. CDR3 nucleotide sequence: TGCAGCGTCGACAATCTTTGGGACAGGGAGGGCTACACCTTC.

This clonotype came up a few times. This may be a read error, as it is one base from a much larger clone. J is TRBJ2-7 and V is TRBV11-3; possibly TRBD2 for D (6 bases). With 3 bases removed from V and 4 bases from J, the gap between germline ends came to 10 bases. This CDR3 region has 13 residues. From germline, CDR1 is SGHNT and CDR2 YENEEA. The CDR3 nucleotides read TGTGCCAGCAGCTTCCCGGGAGAGTACGAGCAGTACTTC. Translating gives CASSFPGEYEQYF.